Below are 8 T cell receptor beta chains sequenced from a single sample in a study of identifying expanded T cells in peripheral blood. Profiled with immunoSEQ multiplex PCR; TCRdb holds only in-frame clones, not every one. This table holds over 100,000 clones, about nine tenths found once. Sequencing was carried out using blood. The receptors originated from a person between 18 and 69 years old in good health.

This clone was seen once. This chain connects TRBV7-9 to TRBJ1-1; 11 bases agree with TRBD1. The CDR3 has 14 amino acids. The V segment lost 5 bases and the J segment 5 bases; nucleotides outside the gene matches: 4. Looked up from germline, CDR1 is SEHNR and CDR2 is FQNEAQ (reference sequence). Here the CDR3 reads CASSRTGGATEAFF. CDR3 in DNA: TGTGCCAGCAGCAGGACAGGGGGCGCGACTGAAGCTTTCTTT.

Details on this clone: The junction does not match germline at one end; this may be a read error. The rearrangement links TRBV7-2 to TRBJ1-2; no firm D call. Germline lookup yields CDR1 SGHTA and CDR2 FQGNSA. The CDR3 is 15 residues long. CDR3 sequence (DNA): TGTGCCAGCAGCTTAACCCTTGTGTCAGGTGATGGCCACACCTTC. Translation gives CASSLTLVSGDGHTF.

The chain couples TRBV27 to TRBJ1-2, with 8 bases aligning to TRBD1. V trimming: 5 bases; J trimming: 8 bases; junction bases outside the gene matches: 7. There are 13 residues in the CDR3. Germline values: CDR1 MNHEY, CDR2 SMNVEV (reference sequence). CDR3 nucleotides: TGTGCCAGCAGTCCCCGGACAGGGTACGGCTACACCTTC. Protein sequence: CASSPRTGYGYTF.

The chain carries TRBV5-4 and TRBJ1-2, with D perhaps TRBD1 (6 bases). V was trimmed by 4 bases and J by 2 bases, leaving 12 bases between them. The CDR3 sequence is 14 residues long. Germline V gene data show CDR1 as SGHNT and CDR2 as YYREEE (reference sequence). CDR3 sequence reads: CASSPTDRNYGYTF. DNA of the CDR3: TGTGCCAGCAGCCCTACCGACAGGAACTATGGCTACACCTTC.

The rearrangement uses TRBV7-9 and TRBJ2-1, with 7 bases that match TRBD2. The junction had 7 bases not matched to a gene; V was cut back by 5 bases and J by 0 bases. The CDR3 is 16 amino acids. The germline V gene encodes CDR1 SEHNR and CDR2 FQNEAQ (reference sequence). The CDR3 sequence: CASSTTSASSYNEQFF. The CDR3 bases are TGTGCCAGCAGCACAACTAGCGCCAGCTCCTACAATGAGCAGTTCTTC.

The chain joins TRBV6-5 to TRBJ2-6; possible D gene TRBD2, 7 bases. Trimming cost V 6 bases and J 4 bases, with 13 bases left between them. CDR3 length: 15 amino acids. Per germline, CDR1 MNHEY and CDR2 SVGAGI. Here the CDR3 reads CASRGGGTGANVLTF. The CDR3, as DNA: TGTGCCAGCAGGGGAGGGGGGACCGGGGCCAACGTCCTGACTTTC.

The gene calls are TRBV6-6 and TRBJ2-2; D call uncertain. The V end was cut by 7 bases, the J end by 1 base, with 10 bases between. CDR1 is MNHNY, CDR2 SVGAGI, per germline (reference sequence). The CDR3 spans 14 residues. The CDR3 DNA is TGTGCCAGCATTCCCTTTCTGAACACCGGGGAGCTGTTTTTT. Its protein is CASIPFLNTGELFF.

This rearrangement joins TRBV4-3 to TRBJ2-3; 8 bases line up with TRBD2. Unmatched junction bases numbered 14, after V lost 0 bases and J lost 6 bases. The V gene's germline CDR1 is LGHNA and CDR2 YSLEER. The CDR3 sequence is 18 residues long. CDR3 nucleotides: TGCGCCAGCAGCCAAGATCTGGGCAGCGGGGGAGGCATTGATACGCAGTATTTT. Residues: CASSQDLGSGGGIDTQYF.